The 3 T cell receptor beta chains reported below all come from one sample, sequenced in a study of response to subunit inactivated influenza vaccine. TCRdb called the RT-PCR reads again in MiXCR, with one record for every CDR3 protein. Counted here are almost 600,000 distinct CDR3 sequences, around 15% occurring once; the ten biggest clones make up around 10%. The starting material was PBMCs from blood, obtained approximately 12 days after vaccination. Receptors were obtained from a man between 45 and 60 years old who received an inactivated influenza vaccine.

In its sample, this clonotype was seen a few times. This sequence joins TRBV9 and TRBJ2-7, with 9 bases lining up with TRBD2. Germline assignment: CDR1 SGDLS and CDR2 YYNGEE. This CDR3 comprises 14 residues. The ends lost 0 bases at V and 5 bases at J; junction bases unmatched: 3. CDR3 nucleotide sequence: TGTGCCAGCAGCGTAGAGCCTAGCGGGAACGAGCAGTACTTC. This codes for CASSVEPSGNEQYF.

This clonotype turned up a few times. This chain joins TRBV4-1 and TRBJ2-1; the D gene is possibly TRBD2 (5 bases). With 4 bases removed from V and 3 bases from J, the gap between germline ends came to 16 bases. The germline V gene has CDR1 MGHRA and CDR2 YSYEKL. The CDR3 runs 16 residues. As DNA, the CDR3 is TGCGCCAGCAGCCCCAGGAGGATAGGGTACTACAATGAGCAGTTCTTC. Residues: CASSPRRIGYYNEQFF.

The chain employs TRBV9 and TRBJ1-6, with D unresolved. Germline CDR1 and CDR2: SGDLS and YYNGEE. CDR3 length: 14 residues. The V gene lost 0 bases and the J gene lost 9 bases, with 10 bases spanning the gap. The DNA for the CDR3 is TGTGCCAGCAGCGTAGCCCAGGACGGTTCACCCCTCCACTTT. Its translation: CASSVAQDGSPLHF.